Shown below are 11 T cell receptor beta chains from a single sample sequenced in a study of regulatory T cells in long-lasting Graves disease. Time point indicated: persistent/refractory GD, antithyroid drugs over 5 years with positive TRAb. Scientists built the TCR library using RNA that was extracted from PBMCs. Building the TCR beta libraries relied on iRepertoire HTBI primers, and CDR3 regions underwent Arm-PCR. TCRdb redid the calling of the multiplex PCR reads with MiXCR, one entry per CDR3 protein. The table shows 300,000 to 350,000 distinct CDR3 sequences, with roughly 21% occurring only once. Specimen: peripheral blood mononuclear cells (PBMCs), collected when the disease was refractory, from a patient treated with antithyroid drugs. Every receptor here comes from a female donor with Graves disease.

This chain uses TRBV7-9 with TRBJ1-5; 8 positions agree with TRBD1. In germline, CDR1 is SEHNR, CDR2 FQNEAQ (reference sequence). CDR3 length: 14 amino acids. Losses at the gene ends were 8 bases for V and 5 bases for J; bases not matched to a gene: 8. The CDR3 sequence: CASGPGTGHQPQHF. DNA for the CDR3: TGTGCCAGCGGACCCGGGACAGGTCATCAGCCCCAGCATTTT.

This clonotype has a count of ten or more. This chain's CDR3 is CASSRTGNTIYF. Here the CDR3 DNA reads TGTGCCAGCAGTCGGACAGGGAACACCATATATTTT. The genes are TRBV2 and TRBJ1-3, with TRBD1 matching 8 bases. Trimming at V came to 5 bases and at J to 7 bases, leaving 1 base not matched to a gene. Per the germline V gene, CDR1 is SNHLY and CDR2 is FYNNEI. CDR3 length: 12 residues.

This clonotype was recorded a few times. V gene TRBV28 combines with J gene TRBJ1-4; unclear D gene. There are 16 residues in the CDR3. The V and J ends lost 3 bases and 8 bases respectively, with 19 bases between them. In germline, CDR1 is MDHEN, CDR2 SYDVKM. CDR3 sequence (DNA): TGTGCCAGCAGTTTGACCTTGGGCCGTTTGGGGGAAAAACTGTTTTTT. Translated, it gives CASSLTLGRLGEKLFF.

The chain couples TRBV29-1 to TRBJ1-5; D is unclear. V lost 4 bases to trimming and J lost 2 bases, with 9 bases between them. CDR3 length: 13 amino acids. The germline V gene encodes CDR1 SQVTM and CDR2 ANQGSEA. The CDR3 DNA sequence: TGCAGCGTTGCGGAGGGCGGCAATCAGCCCCAGCATTTT. Residues: CSVAEGGNQPQHF.

This clonotype was recorded at least ten times. The chain couples TRBV6-1 to TRBJ1-4; 8 bases match TRBD1. The junction had 4 bases not matched to a gene; V was cut back by 6 bases and J by 7 bases. The CDR3 totals 13 residues. Germline-derived CDR1 and CDR2 are MNHNS and SASEGT. CDR3 in DNA: TGTGCCAGCAGGAGGGACAGGATTGAAAAACTGTTTTTT. This codes for CASRRDRIEKLFF.

The chain carries TRBV25-1 and TRBJ2-7; no clear D gene. CDR1 is MGHDK, CDR2 SYGVNS, per germline. V dropped 4 bases and J dropped 0 bases, with 7 bases sitting between them. CDR3 length: 13 residues. As DNA, the CDR3 is TGTGCCAGCAGTGTAACGGGCTCCTACGAGCAGTACTTC. Translated: CASSVTGSYEQYF.

Comments on this clonotype: A much more abundant neighbour one base away suggests this may be a read error. The final CDR3 position lacks the conserved phenylalanine or tryptophan, pointing to a likely read error. V is TRBV11-3 and J is TRBJ2-7; 7 positions agree with TRBD1. Trimming cost V 4 bases and J 0 bases; bases outside gene matches: 3. Germline loops: CDR1 SGHNT, CDR2 YENEEA. This CDR3 comprises 14 residues. The CDR3 sequence is CASSSDRISYEQYL. In nucleotides, the CDR3 is TGTGCCAGCAGCTCGGACAGGATCTCCTACGAGCAGTACCTC.

The V and J genes are TRBV20-1 and TRBJ2-5; the D is unclear. This CDR3 comprises 13 residues. The germline V gene encodes CDR1 DFQATT and CDR2 SNEGSKA (reference sequence). V was pared by 5 bases and J by 3 bases, with 13 bases between. The CDR3 reads CSAGWAGKETQYF. The CDR3 DNA sequence: TGCAGTGCTGGCTGGGCAGGCAAAGAGACCCAGTACTTC.

This clonotype was counted between two and nine times. The chain carries TRBV2 and TRBJ1-6, with D unclear. The germline gives CDR1 SNHLY, CDR2 FYNNEI. V lost 11 bases and J lost 4, with 12 bases in between. The CDR3 is 13 residues long. The DNA for the CDR3 is TGTGCCCGTAGCCCAGATTATAATTCACCCCTCCACTTT. This codes for CARSPDYNSPLHF. Complete variable domain (other parts from reference TRBV2 and TRBJ1-6): EPEVTQTPSHQVTQMGQEVILRCVPISNHLYFYWYRQILGQKVEFLVSFYNNEISEKSEIFDDQFSVERPDGSNFTLKIRSTKLEDSAMYFCARSPDYNSPLHFGNGTRLTVT.

V is TRBV11-1 and J is TRBJ2-1; TRBD2 agrees at 8 bases. CDR1 is SGHAT and CDR2 is FQDESV in the germline V gene (reference sequence). This CDR3 has 18 amino acids. Germline trimming cut 1 base from V and 0 bases from J; bases unmatched to any gene: 8. The CDR3 loop is CASSLGRGGPSSYNEQFF. Here the CDR3 DNA reads TGTGCCAGCAGCTTAGGACGGGGGGGGCCGAGCTCCTACAATGAGCAGTTCTTC.

This clonotype has ten or more counts. This chain uses TRBV24-1 with TRBJ1-5; D is undetermined. The germline V gene encodes CDR1 KGHDR and CDR2 SFDVKD. This CDR3 is built from 13 residues. Trimming shortened V by 9 bases and J by 1 base, and 9 bases separated the two germline ends. The CDR3 sequence: CATRGSSNQPQHF. The CDR3 region has the DNA TGTGCCACCCGAGGGTCGAGCAATCAGCCCCAGCATTTT.